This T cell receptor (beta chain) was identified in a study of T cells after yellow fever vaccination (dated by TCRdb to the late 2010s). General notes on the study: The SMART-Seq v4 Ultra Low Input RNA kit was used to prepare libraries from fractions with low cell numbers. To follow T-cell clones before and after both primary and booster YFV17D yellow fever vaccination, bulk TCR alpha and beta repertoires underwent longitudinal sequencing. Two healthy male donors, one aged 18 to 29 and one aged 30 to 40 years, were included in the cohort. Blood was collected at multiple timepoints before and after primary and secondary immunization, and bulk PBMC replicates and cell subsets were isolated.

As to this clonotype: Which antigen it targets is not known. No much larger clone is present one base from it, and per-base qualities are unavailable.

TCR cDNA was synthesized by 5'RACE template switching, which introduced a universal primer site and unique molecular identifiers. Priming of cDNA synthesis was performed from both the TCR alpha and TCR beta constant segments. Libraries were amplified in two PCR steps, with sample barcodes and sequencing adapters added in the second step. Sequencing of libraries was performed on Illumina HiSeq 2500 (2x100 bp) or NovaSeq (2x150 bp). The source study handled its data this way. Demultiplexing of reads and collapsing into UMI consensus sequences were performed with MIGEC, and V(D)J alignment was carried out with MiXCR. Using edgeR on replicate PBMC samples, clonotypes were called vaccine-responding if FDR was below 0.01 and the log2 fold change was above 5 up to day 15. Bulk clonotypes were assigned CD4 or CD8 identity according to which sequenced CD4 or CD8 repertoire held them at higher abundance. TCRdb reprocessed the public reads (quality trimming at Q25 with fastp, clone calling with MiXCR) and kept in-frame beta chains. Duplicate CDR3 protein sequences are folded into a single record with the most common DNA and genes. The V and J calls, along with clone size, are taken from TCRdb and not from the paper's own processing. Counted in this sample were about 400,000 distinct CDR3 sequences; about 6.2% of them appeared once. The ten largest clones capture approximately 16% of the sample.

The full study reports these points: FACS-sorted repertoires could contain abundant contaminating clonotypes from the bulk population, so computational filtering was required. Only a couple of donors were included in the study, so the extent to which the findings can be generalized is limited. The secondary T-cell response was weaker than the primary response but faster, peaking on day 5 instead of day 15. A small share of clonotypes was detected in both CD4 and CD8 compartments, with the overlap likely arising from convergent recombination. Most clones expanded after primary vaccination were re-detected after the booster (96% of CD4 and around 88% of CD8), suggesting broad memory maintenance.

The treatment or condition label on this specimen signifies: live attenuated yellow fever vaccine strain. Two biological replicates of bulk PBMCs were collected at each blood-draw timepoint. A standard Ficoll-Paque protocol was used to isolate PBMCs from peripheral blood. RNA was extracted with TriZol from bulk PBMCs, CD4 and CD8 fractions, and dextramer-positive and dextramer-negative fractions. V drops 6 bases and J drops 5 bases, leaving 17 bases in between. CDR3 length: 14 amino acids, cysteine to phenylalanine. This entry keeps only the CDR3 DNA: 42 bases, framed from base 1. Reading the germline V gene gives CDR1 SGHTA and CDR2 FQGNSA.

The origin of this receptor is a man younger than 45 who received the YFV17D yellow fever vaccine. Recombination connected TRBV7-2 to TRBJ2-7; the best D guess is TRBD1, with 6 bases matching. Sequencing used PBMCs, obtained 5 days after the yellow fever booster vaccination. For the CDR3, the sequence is CASRARGGVDEQYF. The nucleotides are TGTGCCAGCAGAGCCCGAGGGGGTGTAGACGAGCAGTACTTC.